These 23 T cell receptor beta chains came from one sample sequenced in a study of blood T cell repertoires in COVID-19. Here immunoSEQ multiplex PCR was the method, and the copy in TCRdb shows in-frame clones only, minus some. This table holds some 260,000 clones, 88% found once. Sequenced: peripheral blood. The receptor source for this set is a woman aged 40 to 50 who had recovered from COVID-19.

This chain links TRBV3-1 (or the pseudogene TRBV3-2) with TRBJ1-2, with D uncertain. The CDR3 spans 14 residues. Per the germline V gene, CDR1 is LGHDT and CDR2 is YNNKEL (reference sequence). V lost 3 bases and J lost 3, with 11 bases in between. The DNA of the CDR3 is TGTGCCAGCAGCCACGGAGGGTGGGACTATGGCTACACCTTC. This gives the protein CASSHGGWDYGYTF.

The chain combines TRBV27 with TRBJ1-1, with 9 bases identical to TRBD1. V shed 0 bases and J 9 bases; nucleotides not matched to a gene: 5. CDR1 and CDR2 from the germline V gene are MNHEY and SMNVEV (reference sequence). This CDR3 has 14 residues. The chain's CDR3 is CASSLSGTGFQAFF. For the CDR3, the DNA is TGTGCCAGCAGTTTATCGGGGACAGGGTTTCAAGCTTTCTTT.

This chain uses TRBV19 with TRBJ2-3; 8 bases agree with TRBD2. In germline, CDR1 is LNHDA, CDR2 SQIVND (reference sequence). This CDR3 is 14 amino acids long. The V and J ends lost 6 bases and 6 bases, in that order; junction bases with no gene match: 8. Here the CDR3 DNA reads TGTGCCAGTAGAACAGGACTAGCCGGGGATACGCAGTATTTT. The encoded protein is CASRTGLAGDTQYF. Full variable domain (rest looked up from reference TRBV19 and TRBJ2-3): DGGITQSPKYLFRKEGQNVTLSCEQNLNHDAMYWYRQDPGQGLRLIYYSQIVNDFQKGDIAEGYSVSREKKESFPLTVTSAQKNPTAFYLCASRTGLAGDTQYFGPGTRLTVL.

The V call is TRBV29-1, the J call TRBJ2-3; 10 bases map to TRBD2. Germline lookup yields CDR1 SQVTM and CDR2 ANQGSEA. Losses at the gene ends were 5 bases for V and 2 bases for J; bases not matched to a gene: 4. This CDR3 has 14 amino acids. The CDR3 here is CSVSGTSATDTQYF. The CDR3 DNA reads TGCAGCGTTTCAGGGACTAGCGCCACAGATACGCAGTATTTT.

This sequence joins TRBV6-5 and TRBJ2-1; TRBD1 matches at 7 bases. This CDR3 has 14 amino acids. J was trimmed by 9 bases and V by 7 bases; bases with no gene match: 12. Germline CDR1 is MNHEY and CDR2 is SVGAGI. CDR3 sequence reads: CASTQGGRSGEQFF. The CDR3 region has the DNA TGTGCCAGCACCCAAGGGGGCCGCAGCGGTGAGCAGTTCTTC.

This clone was seen just once. The J gene is TRBJ1-2, the V gene TRBV7-2; possible D gene TRBD1, 6 bases. The V and J ends lost 5 bases and 8 bases respectively, with 18 bases between them. The CDR3 has 14 amino acids. Germline CDR1 SGHTA, CDR2 FQGNSA. The CDR3 reads CASSHNRAQRGYTF. In DNA, the CDR3 is TGTGCCAGCAGCCACAACAGGGCCCAGAGGGGCTACACCTTC.

This chain links TRBV19 with TRBJ1-1, with 8 bases identical to TRBD1. The germline CDR1 and CDR2 sequences are LNHDA and SQIVND (reference sequence). With V trimmed by 7 bases and J by 1 base, 5 bases remained unmatched. This CDR3 contains 14 residues. CDR3 DNA: TGTGCCAGTACCCCGGACAGGGCGAACACTGAAGCTTTCTTT. Its protein is CASTPDRANTEAFF.

V and J are TRBV29-1 and TRBJ1-1; tentative D call: TRBD1 (5 bases). Trimming removed 3 bases from V and 1 base from J, with 15 bases in between. This CDR3 region has 15 residues. Per the germline V gene, CDR1 is SQVTM and CDR2 is ANQGSEA. CDR3 region: CSVEFVGQTNTEAFF. The CDR3 DNA sequence: TGCAGCGTTGAGTTCGTTGGACAAACGAACACTGAAGCTTTCTTT. The complete variable domain, with remaining parts taken from reference TRBV29-1 and TRBJ1-1, reads SAVISQKPSRDICQRGTSLTIQCQVDSQVTMMFWYRQQPGQSLTLIATANQGSEATYESGFVIDKFPISRPNLTFSTLTVSNMSPEDSSIYLCSVEFVGQTNTEAFFGQGTRLTVV.

This sequence joins TRBV10-2 and TRBJ2-4, with TRBD2 as a possible D gene (5 bases). The CDR3 runs to 10 residues. The germline CDR1 and CDR2 sequences are WSHSY and SAAADI. V shed 10 bases and J shed 8 bases, with 9 bases lying between them. CDR3 DNA: TGCGCCACCGGGGAAGACATTCAGTACTTC. The encoded protein is CATGEDIQYF.

The rearrangement uses TRBV19 and TRBJ1-2; 7 bases agree with TRBD1. The V and J ends lost 0 bases and 4 bases, in that order; junction bases with no gene match: 5. CDR1 and CDR2 from the germline V gene are LNHDA and SQIVND (reference sequence). CDR3 length: 15 amino acids. CDR3 nucleotides: TGTGCCAGTAGTATAGATTGGGGGACAGCCTATGGCTACACCTTC. Translation gives CASSIDWGTAYGYTF.

This chain uses TRBV29-1 with TRBJ1-5; 8 nucleotides align to TRBD1. Trimming removed 5 bases from V and 7 bases from J; junction bases left unmatched: 7. CDR1 SQVTM and CDR2 ANQGSEA come from the germline V gene. The CDR3 spans 13 residues. The CDR3 bases are TGCAGCGTTCGACAGGGGCCGGAACAGCCCCAGCATTTT. Protein product: CSVRQGPEQPQHF.

J is TRBJ1-1 and V is TRBV9; 7 positions agree with TRBD1. Germline CDR1 and CDR2: SGDLS and YYNGEE. This CDR3 region has 13 residues. With V trimmed by 4 bases and J by 9 bases, 9 bases remained unmatched. The DNA for the CDR3 is TGTGCCAGCAGCCCAGACAGGGTGCAGCAAGCTTTCTTT. Encoded protein: CASSPDRVQQAFF.

Only a few counts were recorded for this clone. V gene TRBV6-5 combines with J gene TRBJ2-7; unclear D gene. V shed 7 bases and J shed 0 bases, with 10 bases lying between them. CDR1 is MNHEY and CDR2 is SVGAGI in the germline V gene. The CDR3 totals 13 residues. The CDR3, as DNA: TGTGCCAGCACTCCGTCGCGCTCCTACGAGCAGTACTTC. Its translation: CASTPSRSYEQYF.

V gene TRBV19 combines with J gene TRBJ2-7, with 10 bases lining up with TRBD1. This CDR3 is built from 15 residues. The ends lost 4 bases at V and 4 bases at J; junction bases unmatched: 7. CDR1 LNHDA and CDR2 SQIVND come from the germline V gene (reference sequence). The CDR3 region has the DNA TGTGCCAGTAGTAAGGGTTGGACAGGGGGTTACGAGCAGTACTTC. It translates to CASSKGWTGGYEQYF.

The chain links TRBV5-1 to TRBJ1-1, with D unclear. V was pared by 0 bases and J by 1 base, with 7 bases between. Germline CDR1 reads SGHRS; CDR2 reads YFSETQ. The CDR3 is 14 residues long. The CDR3 loop is CASSLGAANTEAFF. DNA for the CDR3: TGCGCCAGCAGCTTGGGGGCAGCGAACACTGAAGCTTTCTTT.

V is TRBV6-2 or TRBV6-3 and J is TRBJ2-1; 10 positions agree with TRBD2. The CDR3 runs 15 residues. V lost 6 bases to trimming and J lost 9 bases; unmatched junction nucleotides: 11. In germline, CDR1 is MNHEY, CDR2 SVGEGT. CDR3 bases: TGTGCCAGCAGCCCCGGGCTAGCGGGAGTAGCTGAGCAGTTCTTC. Encoded protein: CASSPGLAGVAEQFF.

The chain links TRBV18 to TRBJ1-2; D is unclear. CDR3 length: 13 residues. Germline V gene lookup returns CDR1 KGHSH and CDR2 LQKENI. V lost 3 bases and J 1 base, leaving 6 bases between the germline ends. The CDR3 protein is CASSPGDNYGYTF. As DNA, the CDR3 is TGTGCCAGCTCACCGGGCGATAACTATGGCTACACCTTC.

The chain recombines TRBV29-1 with TRBJ2-5; 10 bases match TRBD2. The CDR3 loop spans 16 amino acids. Germline CDR1 SQVTM, CDR2 ANQGSEA. The V gene end was trimmed by 7 bases and the J gene end by 1 base; junction bases not matched to a gene: 12. In DNA form, the CDR3 reads TGCAGCGCGGGGGGAGCGGGAGGGTTGGGCCAAGAGACCCAGTACTTC. It codes for CSAGGAGGLGQETQYF.

The chain uses TRBV21-1 and TRBJ2-5; the table's D call, TRBD2, was not checked against the DNA. TRBV21-1 is recorded as a pseudogene. CDR3 length: 13 residues. CDR3 in amino acids: CASSKVPKRTQYF. CDR3 in DNA: TGTGCCAGCAGCAAGGTCCCCAAGAGGACCCAGTACTTC.

CDR3: CASSQDPLGRETQYF. The CDR3 DNA follows: TGTGCCAGCAGCCAAGACCCCTTGGGCCGGGAGACCCAGTACTTC. The V call is TRBV3-1 (or the pseudogene TRBV3-2), the J call TRBJ2-5; no firm D call. V was clipped by 0 bases and J by 5 bases, with 13 bases between them. CDR1 and CDR2 from the germline V gene are LGHDT and YNNKEL (reference sequence). The CDR3 runs 15 residues.

The chain is built from TRBV4-2 and TRBJ1-4; 8 bases map to TRBD1. Germline lookup yields CDR1 LGHNA and CDR2 YNFKEQ. J lost 4 bases, V lost 0 bases, and 4 bases had no gene match. The CDR3 sequence is 16 residues long. CDR3 coding DNA: TGTGCCAGCAGCCAAGACGGACAGGGCCTTAATGAAAAACTGTTTTTT. It translates to CASSQDGQGLNEKLFF.

This chain uses TRBV7-2 with TRBJ1-4; 9 nucleotides line up with TRBD1. CDR3 size: 15 residues. Germline lookup yields CDR1 SGHTA and CDR2 FQGNSA. Trimming cost V 9 bases and J 4 bases; bases outside gene matches: 9. CDR3 nucleotide sequence: TGTGCCAGGTGGACAGGGGCCCCAGGTAATGAAAAACTGTTTTTT. It specifies CARWTGAPGNEKLFF. Together with reference TRBV7-2 and TRBJ1-4, the CDR3 gives the full variable domain: GAGVSQSPSNKVTEKGKDVELRCDPISGHTALYWYRQSLGQGLEFLIYFQGNSAPDKSGLPSDRFSAERTGGSVSTLTIQRTQQEDSAVYLCARWTGAPGNEKLFFGSGTQLSVL.

As DNA, the CDR3 is TGTGCCATCAATCCGACAGGGGTGGGGTCACCCCTCCACTTT. This translates into CAINPTGVGSPLHF. This chain connects TRBV10-3 to TRBJ1-6; 8 bases fit TRBD1. Germline V gene sequence: CDR1 ENHRY, CDR2 SYGVKD. V was clipped by 7 bases and J by 10 bases; unmatched bases: 9. This CDR3 comprises 14 residues.